One TCR beta chain is described in this entry. This clonotype was recorded a few times. This clone's antigen is unknown. Base qualities are not at hand, and no much larger clone is one base apart. The Miltenyi Naive CD4+ T Cell Isolation kit was used to purify naive CD4+ T cells, and CD25 microbeads were used to remove Tregs. Tregs, naive and memory CD4+ T cells from tumor, blood and ipsilateral draining lymph nodes of a handful of breast cancer patients underwent full-length TCR alpha and beta sequencing. Ficoll density gradient centrifugation was used to isolate mononuclear cells from either lymph nodes or around 50 ml of peripheral blood. FACS confirmed that the sorted cell populations were more than 90% pure. This sample was taken from a study (dated by TCRdb to between 2014 and 2016). In terms of the full investigation: The study examined whether tumor-infiltrating Tregs in breast cancer are drawn from blood Tregs or arise in situ by conversion from other CD4+ T cell subsets. Paper-wide results and their limitations: Tumor memory CD4+ T cell TCR gene usage was found to cluster with blood and lymph node memory CD4+ cells and with lymph node naive CD4+ cells. The validation in the larger cohort was limited to a single TCR beta V-J rearrangement instead of whole repertoires. The greatest overlap of tumor-infiltrating Treg TCR alpha and beta sequences was observed with tumor naive CD4+ T cells, followed by blood naive CD4+ T cells.

From the cysteine through the phenylalanine, the CDR3 covers 14 amino acids. The read is trimmed to its CDR3 DNA, 42 bases read in frame from base 1. CDR1 is given as ENHRY and CDR2 as SYGVKD, both from the germline V gene. The germline V and J ends show losses of 6 bases and 2 bases respectively, and no gene match explains 3 bases of the junction. Full-length TCR variable regions were amplified by 5' RACE PCR with constant-region reverse primers, followed by semi-nested PCR with Nested Universal Primer A. The ReliaPrep RNA Cell Miniprep System was used to extract total RNA, which was then reverse transcribed into 5'RACE-ready cDNA with the SMARTer RACE 5'/3' Kit. Multiplex adaptors were used to barcode the full-length TCR alpha and beta libraries, which were then sequenced on an Illumina MiSeq. On the authors' methods: For each of nine subset-tissue groups, sequencing data from the five patients were pooled, and the groups were compared by unsupervised clustering of TCR gene usage. Repertoire similarity was calculated with the Morisita-Horn index, weighting shared sequences by their contribution to each repertoire. Through fastp at Q25 and MiXCR, TCRdb rebuilt clones from the public reads, retaining in-frame beta chains. Rows with one shared CDR3 protein collapse into an entry with the most common genes and DNA. TCRdb, not the authors, supplied the V and J calls. The sample contains roughly 46,000 distinct CDR3 sequences, 25% to 30% of them found a single time. About 2.2% of the sample comes from the top ten.

Recombination connected TRBV10-3 to TRBJ2-5; the central 10 bases match TRBD1. What was sequenced was naive CD4+ T cells sorted from blood. The cell subset or site label on this specimen signifies: naive CD4+ T cells, CD4+CD45RA+CD25-. The clonotype was recovered from a female donor with breast cancer. The CDR3 protein is CAISRGQGQETQYF. Here is the DNA: TGTGCCATCAGCCGGGGACAGGGGCAAGAGACCCAGTACTTC.